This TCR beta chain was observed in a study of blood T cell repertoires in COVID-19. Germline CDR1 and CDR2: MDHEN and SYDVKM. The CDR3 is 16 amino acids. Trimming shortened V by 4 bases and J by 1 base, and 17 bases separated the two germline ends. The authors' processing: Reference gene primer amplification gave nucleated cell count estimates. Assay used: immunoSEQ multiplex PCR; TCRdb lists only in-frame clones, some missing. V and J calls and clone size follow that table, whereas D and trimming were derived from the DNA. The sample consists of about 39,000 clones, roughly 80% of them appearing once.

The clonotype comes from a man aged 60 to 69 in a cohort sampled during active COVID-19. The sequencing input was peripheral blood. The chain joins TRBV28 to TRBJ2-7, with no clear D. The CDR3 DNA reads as TGTGCCAGCAGTTCACTGGGCCCCCGAAATTCCTACGAGCAGTACTTC. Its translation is CASSSLGPRNSYEQYF.